Each of the 2 T cell receptor beta chains below was sequenced from the same sample in a study of OX40 agonist ivuxolimab in advanced cancers. TCRdb keeps only in-frame clones here, not all; method: immunoSEQ multiplex PCR. This sample has under 100,000 clones, with 65% to 85% found just once. Here the sequenced sample was CD4+ or CD8+ T cells sorted from blood, taken in a trial of the OX40 agonist ivuxolimab. Receptors originate from an adult with an advanced solid tumor such as melanoma, head and neck, liver or kidney cancer.

The chain combines TRBV5-6 with TRBJ1-1, with no clear D. Germline V gene data show CDR1 as SGHDT and CDR2 as YYEEEE. The CDR3 length is 15 residues. The V gene lost 6 bases and the J gene lost 1 base, with 16 bases spanning the gap. The CDR3 coding sequence is TGTGCCAGCACCCTCGTAGGAAACCAGAACACTGAAGCTTTCTTT. This translates into CASTLVGNQNTEAFF. The full variable domain, its missing parts supplied by reference TRBV5-6 and TRBJ1-1, is DAGVTQSPTHLIKTRGQQVTLRCSPKSGHDTVSWYQQALGQGPQFIFQYYEEEERQRGNFPDRFSGHQFPNYSSELNVNALLLGDSALYLCASTLVGNQNTEAFFGQGTRLTVV.

This clone was detected only once. The chain joins TRBV30 to TRBJ2-3; D remains ambiguous. V lost 5 bases and J lost 0, with 9 bases in between. There are 13 residues in the CDR3. Germline-derived CDR1 and CDR2 are GTSNPN and SVGIG (reference sequence). The CDR3 coding sequence is TGTGCCTGGGCCAGTCCTAGCACAGATACGCAGTATTTT. Protein: CAWASPSTDTQYF.